The 15 T cell receptor beta chains in this list originate from one sample, sequenced in a study of a mutant IDH1 vaccine in newly diagnosed glioma. No antigen has been identified for these receptors. Method: immunoSEQ multiplex PCR; TCRdb's copy keeps in-frame clones and lacks some. Of roughly 30,000 clones in the sample, approximately 90% were seen once. Stated time point: week 23, last vaccination. Vaccination comprised doses that each held 300 ug of mutant IDH1 20-mer peptide, plus topical imiquimod. This specimen was PBMCs, taken from a glioma patient whose treatment included an IDH1 peptide vaccine. The receptors were sampled from a middle-aged man with glioma.

This clone was recorded once. V usage is TRBV25-1 and J usage is TRBJ2-5, with D unclear. The CDR3 consists of 15 residues. Germline V gives CDR1 MGHDK, CDR2 SYGVNS. Trimming took 5 bases from V and 2 from J, leaving 15 bases between them. The CDR3 loop is CASSSGWQIQETQYF. DNA of the CDR3: TGTGCCAGCAGTTCAGGTTGGCAGATTCAAGAGACCCAGTACTTC. The full variable domain, with the rest looked up from reference TRBV25-1 and TRBJ2-5, is EADIYQTPRYLVIGTGKKITLECSQTMGHDKMYWYQQDPGMELHLIHYSYGVNSTEKGDLSSESTVSRIRTEHFPLTLESARPSHTSQYLCASSSGWQIQETQYFGPGTRLLVL.

This chain joins TRBV28 and TRBJ1-1; 7 bases are shared with TRBD1. The CDR3 has 14 amino acids. V was pared by 6 bases and J by 4 bases, with 8 bases of the junction left unmatched. Germline V lookup: CDR1 MDHEN, CDR2 SYDVKM. The CDR3 protein is CASSLTGVGTEAFF. Written as DNA, the CDR3 is TGTGCCAGCAGCCTTACAGGGGTTGGCACTGAAGCTTTCTTT.

This chain connects TRBV6-1 to TRBJ2-7; 7 nucleotides line up with TRBD1. J lost 1 base, V lost 3 bases, and 15 bases had no gene match. CDR3 length: 18 residues. Per germline, CDR1 MNHNS and CDR2 SASEGT. The CDR3 DNA is TGTGCCAGCAGTGACCCGGGACAGAGGAGGTTTAGATCCTACGAGCAGTACTTC. Translating it yields CASSDPGQRRFRSYEQYF.

This clone came up once. CDR3 region: CASSQGVTAPTGELFF. As DNA, the CDR3 is TGCGCCAGCAGCCAAGGGGTAACGGCCCCCACCGGGGAGCTGTTTTTT. The V and J genes are TRBV4-3 and TRBJ2-2; no firm D call. Trimming shortened V by 1 base and J by 4 bases, and 13 bases separated the two germline ends. Looked up from germline, CDR1 is LGHNA and CDR2 is YSLEER. This CDR3 contains 16 residues.

The chain couples TRBV5-6 to TRBJ2-1; possible D gene TRBD2, 6 bases. V gave up 3 bases and J gave up 7 bases, with 17 bases separating them. Germline CDR1 and CDR2: SGHDT and YYEEEE. The CDR3 consists of 15 residues. CDR3 region: CASSSGPGGLNEQFF. As DNA, the CDR3 is TGTGCCAGCAGCTCAGGGCCCGGGGGTTTGAATGAGCAGTTCTTC.

This chain joins TRBV5-1 and TRBJ2-7; 8 bases are a match to TRBD1. V trimming: 4 bases; J trimming: 3 bases; junction bases outside the gene matches: 3. The CDR3 spans 13 residues. Germline V CDR1 and CDR2: SGHRS, YFSETQ. The CDR3 DNA follows: TGCGCCAGCAGCCCTGACAGGGGCTACGAGCAGTACGTC. It specifies CASSPDRGYEQYV.

The chain combines TRBV6-1 with TRBJ1-2, with 7 bases aligning to TRBD1. Trimming took 4 bases from V and 5 from J; bases not matched to a gene: 13. There are 16 residues in the CDR3. Per germline, CDR1 MNHNS and CDR2 SASEGT. This CDR3 is CASSGPFAGTDYGYTF. For the CDR3, the DNA is TGTGCCAGCAGTGGTCCATTTGCCGGGACAGATTATGGCTACACCTTC.

The rearrangement uses TRBV5-7 and TRBJ2-2; D may correspond to TRBD1 or TRBD2 (6 bases each). TRBV5-7 is labeled an ORF, and its function is uncertain. V was trimmed by 0 bases and J by 4 bases, leaving 16 bases between them. CDR3 length: 17 residues. In nucleotides, the CDR3 is TGTGCCAGCAGCTTGGGAGGGGGGCGTTTTGGCACCGGGGAGCTGTTTTTT. Translation: CASSLGGGRFGTGELFF.

The V call is TRBV6-5, the J call TRBJ1-2, with unresolved D. From germline, CDR1 is MNHEY and CDR2 SVGAGI. The CDR3 consists of 13 residues. Between the trimmed V and J ends, which lost 2 bases and 4 bases, there was a span of 8 bases. The CDR3 DNA follows: TGTGCCAGCAGTTACGGCAGGAGCTATGGCTACACCTTC. It codes for CASSYGRSYGYTF.

The chain recombines TRBV6-6 with TRBJ2-3; D unclear. Trimming shortened V by 2 bases and J by 2 bases, and 11 bases separated the two germline ends. The germline gives CDR1 MNHNY, CDR2 SVGAGI (reference sequence). CDR3 length: 15 amino acids. The CDR3 DNA follows: TGTGCCAGCAGTTACCGATCGGGCTACACAGATACGCAGTATTTT. Translation gives CASSYRSGYTDTQYF.

A few counts support this clone. The genes are TRBV6-4 and TRBJ2-5, with D possibly being TRBD2 (5 bases). V gave up 2 bases and J gave up 3 bases, with 13 bases separating them. Per germline, CDR1 MRHNA and CDR2 SNTAGT. The length of the CDR3 is 15 residues. The CDR3 DNA reads as TGTGCCAGCAGTGACCTCTCCGGGGTAGAAGAGACCCAGTACTTC. Amino acid sequence: CASSDLSGVEETQYF.

This clone appeared a few times. The chain has TRBV21-1 and TRBJ1-1. TRBV21-1 is assigned pseudogene status. The CDR3 contains 17 residues. CDR3 sequence (DNA): TGTGCCAGCAGCAAAGTTCAGGTACGGGACCCGAACACTGAAGCTTTCTTT. Translation gives CASSKVQVRDPNTEAFF.

This clone came up once. The genes are TRBV5-1 and TRBJ2-2; the match to TRBD1 covers 9 bases. The CDR3 is made up of 16 amino acids. Trimming took 2 bases from V and 4 from J; bases not matched to a gene: 6. Germline V gene data show CDR1 as SGHRS and CDR2 as YFSETQ. The CDR3 nucleotides are TGCGCCAGCAGCTTAGGTTTACAGGGGGCCACCGGGGAGCTGTTTTTT. Its protein product is CASSLGLQGATGELFF.

The chain carries TRBV5-5 and TRBJ1-5, with D hard to call. The CDR3 is made up of 13 amino acids. V was cut by 2 bases and J by 0 bases, with 3 bases left in between. Germline lookup yields CDR1 SGHKS and CDR2 YYEKEE (reference sequence). CDR3 loop: CASSLSSNQPQHF. DNA for the CDR3: TGTGCCAGCAGCTTATCTAGCAATCAGCCCCAGCATTTT.

This rearrangement joins TRBV5-1 to TRBJ2-7, with TRBD2 matching 8 bases. The germline CDR1 and CDR2 sequences are SGHRS and YFSETQ. V lost 0 bases to trimming and J lost 6 bases; unmatched junction nucleotides: 8. The CDR3 length is 15 residues. The CDR3 protein is CASSLDTSGGSEQYF. CDR3 in DNA: TGCGCCAGCAGCTTGGACACTAGCGGAGGGAGCGAGCAGTACTTC.